This record covers a single TCR beta chain. Its target is unknown. The junction had 22 bases not matched to a gene; V was cut back by 3 bases and J by 8 bases. In germline, CDR1 is SGDLS, CDR2 YYNGEE. This CDR3 has 18 residues. This sample was included in a study of cytomegalovirus exposure and HLA in healthy donors. In nominal health when sampled, donors likely had unrecorded immune exposures nonetheless. Study results and limitations: A link between a missense DCLRE1C variant and TCR beta V- and J-gene trimming emerged from a later analysis.

The PCR made use of 60 Vbeta and 13 Jbeta primers. Sequencing used immunoSEQ multiplex PCR; TCRdb keeps in-frame clones, though not all of them. This sample has fewer than 200,000 clones, with about nine tenths found just once. This receptor was identified in a boy aged 2 to 9 in good health and CMV-seronegative. The chain recombines TRBV9 with TRBJ1-2, with TRBD1 matching over 7 bases. The sequenced sample consisted of PBMCs. The CDR3 DNA reads as TGTGCCAGCAGCGGATTCCAAGGACAGGCCCTTGAGAAATGGGGCTACACCTTC. Residues: CASSGFQGQALEKWGYTF.